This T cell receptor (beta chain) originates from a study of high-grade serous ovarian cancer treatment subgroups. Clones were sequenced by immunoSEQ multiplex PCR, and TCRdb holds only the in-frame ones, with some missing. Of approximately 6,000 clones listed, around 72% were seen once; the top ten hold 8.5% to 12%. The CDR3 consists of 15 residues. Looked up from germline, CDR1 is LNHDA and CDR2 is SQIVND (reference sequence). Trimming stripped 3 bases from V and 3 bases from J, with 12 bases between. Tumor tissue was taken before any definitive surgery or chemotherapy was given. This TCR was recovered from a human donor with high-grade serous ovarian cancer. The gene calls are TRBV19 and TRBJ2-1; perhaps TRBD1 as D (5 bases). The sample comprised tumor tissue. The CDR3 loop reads CASSMSAQVYNEQFF. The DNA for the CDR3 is TGTGCCAGTAGTATGTCGGCACAGGTCTACAATGAGCAGTTCTTC. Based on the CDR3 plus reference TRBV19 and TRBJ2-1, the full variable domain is DGGITQSPKYLFRKEGQNVTLSCEQNLNHDAMYWYRQDPGQGLRLIYYSQIVNDFQKGDIAEGYSVSREKKESFPLTVTSAQKNPTAFYLCASSMSAQVYNEQFFGPGTRLTVL.